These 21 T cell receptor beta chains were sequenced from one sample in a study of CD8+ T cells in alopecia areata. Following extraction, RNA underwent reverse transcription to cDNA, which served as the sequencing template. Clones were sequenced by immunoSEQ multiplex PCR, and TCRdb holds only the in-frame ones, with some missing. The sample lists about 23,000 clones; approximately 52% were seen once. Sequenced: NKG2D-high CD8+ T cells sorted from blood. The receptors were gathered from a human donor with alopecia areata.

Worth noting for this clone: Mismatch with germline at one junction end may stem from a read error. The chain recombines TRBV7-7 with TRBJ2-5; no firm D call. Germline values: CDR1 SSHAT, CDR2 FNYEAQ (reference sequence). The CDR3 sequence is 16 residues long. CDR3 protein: CASSLAGHDYQETQYF. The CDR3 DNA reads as TGTGCTAGCAGCTTAGCCGGGCACGATTACCAAGAGACCCAGTACTTC. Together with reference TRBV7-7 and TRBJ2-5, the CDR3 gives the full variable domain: GAGVSQSPRYKVTKRGQDVTLRCDPISSHATLYWYQQALGQGPEFLTYFNYEAQPDKSGLPSDRFSAERPEGSISTLTIQRTEQRDSAMYRCASSLAGHDYQETQYFGPGTRLLVL.

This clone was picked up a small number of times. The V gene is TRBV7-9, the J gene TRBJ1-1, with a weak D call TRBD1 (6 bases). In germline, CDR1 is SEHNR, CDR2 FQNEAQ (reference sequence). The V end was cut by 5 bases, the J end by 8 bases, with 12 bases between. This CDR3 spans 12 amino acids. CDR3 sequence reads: CASSTDRLEAFF. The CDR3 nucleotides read TGTGCCAGCAGCACAGACAGGCTCGAAGCTTTCTTT.

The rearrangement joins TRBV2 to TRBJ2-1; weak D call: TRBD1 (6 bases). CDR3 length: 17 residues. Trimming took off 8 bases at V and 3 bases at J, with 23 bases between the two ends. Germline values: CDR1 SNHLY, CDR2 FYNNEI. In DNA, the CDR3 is TGTGCCAGCTATCATCTGTGGACAGCGAGCTTCTACAATGAGCAGTTCTTC. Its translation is CASYHLWTASFYNEQFF.

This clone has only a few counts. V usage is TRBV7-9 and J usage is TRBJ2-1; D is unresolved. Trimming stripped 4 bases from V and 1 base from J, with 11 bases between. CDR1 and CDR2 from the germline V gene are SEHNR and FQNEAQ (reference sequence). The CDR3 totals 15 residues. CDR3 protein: CASSSSETSYNEQFF. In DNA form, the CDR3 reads TGTGCCAGCAGCTCATCAGAAACTTCCTACAATGAGCAGTTCTTC. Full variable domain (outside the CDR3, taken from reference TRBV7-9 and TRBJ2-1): DTGVSQNPRHKITKRGQNVTFRCDPISEHNRLYWYRQTLGQGPEFLTYFQNEAQLEKSRLLSDRFSAERPKGSFSTLEIQRTEQGDSAMYLCASSSSETSYNEQFFGPGTRLTVL.

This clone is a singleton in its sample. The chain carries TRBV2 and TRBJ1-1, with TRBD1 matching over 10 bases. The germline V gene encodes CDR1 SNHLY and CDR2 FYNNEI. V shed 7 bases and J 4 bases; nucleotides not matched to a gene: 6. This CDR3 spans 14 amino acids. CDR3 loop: CASTLGQGVTEAFF. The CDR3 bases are TGTGCCAGCACCCTAGGACAGGGGGTCACTGAAGCTTTCTTT.

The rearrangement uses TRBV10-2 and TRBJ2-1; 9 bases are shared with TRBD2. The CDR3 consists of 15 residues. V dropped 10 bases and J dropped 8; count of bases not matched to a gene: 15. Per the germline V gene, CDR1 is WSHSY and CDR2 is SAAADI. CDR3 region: CATHSYAGGPYEQFF. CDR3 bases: TGCGCCACCCACTCGTATGCGGGAGGGCCCTATGAGCAGTTCTTC.

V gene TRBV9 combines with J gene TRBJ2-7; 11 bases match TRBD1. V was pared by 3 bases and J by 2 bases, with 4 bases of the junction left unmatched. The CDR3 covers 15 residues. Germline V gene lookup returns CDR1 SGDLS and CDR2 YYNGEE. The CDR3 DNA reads TGTGCCAGCAGCGCCGGGACAGGGGGTCCCTACGAGCAGTACTTC. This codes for CASSAGTGGPYEQYF.

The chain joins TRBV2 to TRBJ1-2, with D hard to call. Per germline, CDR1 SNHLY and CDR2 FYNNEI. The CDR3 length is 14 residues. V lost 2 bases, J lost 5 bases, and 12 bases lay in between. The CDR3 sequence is CASSEPQVFYGYTF. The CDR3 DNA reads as TGTGCCAGCAGTGAACCCCAGGTCTTTTATGGCTACACCTTC.

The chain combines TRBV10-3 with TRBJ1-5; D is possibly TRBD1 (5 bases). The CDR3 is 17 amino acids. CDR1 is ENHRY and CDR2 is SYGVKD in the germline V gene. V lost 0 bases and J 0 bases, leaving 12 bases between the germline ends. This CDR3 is CAISESPTDYSNQPQHF. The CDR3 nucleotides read TGTGCCATCAGTGAGTCGCCGACAGACTATAGCAATCAGCCCCAGCATTTT.

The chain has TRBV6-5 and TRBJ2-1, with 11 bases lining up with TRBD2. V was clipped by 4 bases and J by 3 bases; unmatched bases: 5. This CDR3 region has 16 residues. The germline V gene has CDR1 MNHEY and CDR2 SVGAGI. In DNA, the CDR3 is TGTGCCAGCAGTTCGACGGGACTAGCGGTCTACAATGAGCAGTTCTTC. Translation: CASSSTGLAVYNEQFF.

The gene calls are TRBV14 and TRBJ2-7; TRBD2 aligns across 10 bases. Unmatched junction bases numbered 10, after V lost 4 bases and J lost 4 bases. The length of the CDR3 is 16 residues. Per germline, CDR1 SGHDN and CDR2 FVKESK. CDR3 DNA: TGTGCCAGCAGCCGAACCGGGACTAGCGACCGGTACGAGCAGTACTTC. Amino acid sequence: CASSRTGTSDRYEQYF.

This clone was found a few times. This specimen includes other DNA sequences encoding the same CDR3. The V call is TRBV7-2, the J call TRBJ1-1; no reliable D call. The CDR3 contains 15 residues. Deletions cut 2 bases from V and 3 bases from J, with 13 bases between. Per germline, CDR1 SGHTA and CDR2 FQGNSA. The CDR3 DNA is TGTGCCAGCAGCTTAACCTCGGGAGGCTACACTGAAGCTTTCTTT. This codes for CASSLTSGGYTEAFF.

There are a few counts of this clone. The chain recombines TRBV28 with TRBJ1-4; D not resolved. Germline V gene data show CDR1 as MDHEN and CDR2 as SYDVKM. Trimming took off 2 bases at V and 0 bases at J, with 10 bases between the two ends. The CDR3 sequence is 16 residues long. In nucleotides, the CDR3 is TGTGCCAGCAGTTTAGGCCAGGCCGCAACTAATGAAAAACTGTTTTTT. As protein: CASSLGQAATNEKLFF.

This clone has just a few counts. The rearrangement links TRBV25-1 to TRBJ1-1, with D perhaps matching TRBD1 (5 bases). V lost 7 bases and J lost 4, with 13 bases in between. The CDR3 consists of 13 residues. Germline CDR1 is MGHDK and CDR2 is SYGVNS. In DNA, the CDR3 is TGTGCCAGCACGCCCGGGAGGGGCACTGAAGCTTTCTTT. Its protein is CASTPGRGTEAFF.

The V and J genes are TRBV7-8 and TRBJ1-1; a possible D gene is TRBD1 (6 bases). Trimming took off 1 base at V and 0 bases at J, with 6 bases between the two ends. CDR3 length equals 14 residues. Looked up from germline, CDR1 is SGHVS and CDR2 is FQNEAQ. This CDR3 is CASSLGQVNTEAFF. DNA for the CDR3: TGTGCCAGCAGCTTAGGACAGGTGAACACTGAAGCTTTCTTT. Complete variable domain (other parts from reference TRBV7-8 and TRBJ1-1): GAGVSQSPRYKVAKRGQDVALRCDPISGHVSLFWYQQALGQGPEFLTYFQNEAQLDKSGLPSDRFFAERPEGSVSTLKIQRTQQEDSAVYLCASSLGQVNTEAFFGQGTRLTVV.

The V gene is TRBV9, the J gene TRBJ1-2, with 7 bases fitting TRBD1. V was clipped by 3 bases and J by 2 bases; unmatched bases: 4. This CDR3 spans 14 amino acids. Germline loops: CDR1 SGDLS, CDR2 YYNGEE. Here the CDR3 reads CASSGGGANYGYTF. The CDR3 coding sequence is TGTGCCAGCAGCGGAGGGGGCGCGAACTATGGCTACACCTTC.

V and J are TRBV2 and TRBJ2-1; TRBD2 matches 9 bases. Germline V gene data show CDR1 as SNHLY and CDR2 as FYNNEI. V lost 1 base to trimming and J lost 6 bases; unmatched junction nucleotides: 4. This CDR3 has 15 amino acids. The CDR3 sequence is CASSEGGRAINEQFF. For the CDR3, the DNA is TGTGCCAGCAGTGAAGGCGGGAGGGCCATCAATGAGCAGTTCTTC.

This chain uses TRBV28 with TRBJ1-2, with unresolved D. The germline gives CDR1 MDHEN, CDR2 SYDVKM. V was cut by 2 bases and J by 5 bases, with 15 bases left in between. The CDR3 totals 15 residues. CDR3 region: CASSLRITVLYGYTF. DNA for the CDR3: TGTGCCAGCAGTTTACGAATAACAGTGCTTTATGGCTACACCTTC.

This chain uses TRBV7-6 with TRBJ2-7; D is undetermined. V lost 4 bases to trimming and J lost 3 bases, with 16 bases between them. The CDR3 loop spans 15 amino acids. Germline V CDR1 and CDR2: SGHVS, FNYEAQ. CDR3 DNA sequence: TGTGCCAGCAGCTACGACAAGGGCATCGACTACGAGCAGTACTTC. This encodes CASSYDKGIDYEQYF.

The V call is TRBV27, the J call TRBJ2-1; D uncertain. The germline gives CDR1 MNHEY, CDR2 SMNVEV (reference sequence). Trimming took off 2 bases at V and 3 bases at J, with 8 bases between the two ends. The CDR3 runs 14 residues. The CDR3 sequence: CASSLASVYNEQFF. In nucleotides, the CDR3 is TGTGCCAGCAGTTTAGCAAGCGTCTACAATGAGCAGTTCTTC.

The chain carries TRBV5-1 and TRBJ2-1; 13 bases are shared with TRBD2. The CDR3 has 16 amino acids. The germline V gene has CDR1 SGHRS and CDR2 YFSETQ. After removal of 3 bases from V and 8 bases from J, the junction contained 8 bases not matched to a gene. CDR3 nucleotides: TGCGCCAGCAGCTGGACTAGCGGGAGATTTTTGGATGAGCAGTTCTTC. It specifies CASSWTSGRFLDEQFF.